This T cell receptor (beta chain) was sequenced for a study of graft-versus-host responses after intestinal transplantation. Study details: In this cohort, recipients had multivisceral, liver-intestinal, or isolated intestinal transplants. Points from the study as a whole: Recipient marrow contained GvH clones, some of which appeared first in ileum or blood.

CDR1 and CDR2 from the germline V gene are MDHEN and SYDVKM. V lost 3 bases and J lost 6, with 12 bases in between. The CDR3 extends over 14 amino acids. Method: immunoSEQ multiplex PCR; TCRdb's copy keeps in-frame clones and lacks some. The repertoire has about 57,000 clones, 85% to 90% of them found once; the top ten carry less than 2%. For this clone: The antigen is unknown.

The material was PBMCs, obtained 26 days after transplant. The chain combines TRBV28 with TRBJ1-5; D ambiguous. The sequence was obtained from a human patient who received an intestinal transplant, so some T cells may come from the graft donor. CDR3 region: CASSFSRVGQPQHF. CDR3 in DNA: TGTGCCAGCAGTTTTTCCCGTGTCGGTCAGCCCCAGCATTTT.